This entry describes one T cell receptor (beta chain). The data derive from a study of blood T cell repertoires in COVID-19. On the study more broadly: Samples representing acute and convalescent COVID-19 were sourced from the United States, Italy and Spain. Nucleic acid was either cDNA or gDNA, and it came from T cells, B-cell-depleted T cells, or PBMCs.

Per the authors' pipeline: Amplification of reference gene primers was used by the study to estimate nucleated cell counts. Libraries were prepared by immunoSEQ multiplex PCR; TCRdb keeps only in-frame clonotypes and omits some of them. That table gives V, J and clone size, and the DNA gave D and trimming. The sample holds 250,000 to 300,000 clones, over 80% seen once. CDR1 and CDR2 from the germline V gene are SGHAT and FQNNGV. The J segment lost 6 bases and the V segment lost 0 bases, leaving 7 bases of the junction unmatched. The CDR3 runs to 15 residues. This clonotype was sampled from a woman aged 70-85 years with COVID-19, enrolled during active disease. Specimen: peripheral blood. The chain carries TRBV11-2 and TRBJ2-7, with TRBD1 matching over 8 bases. This CDR3 reads CASSLEGTGVGEQYF. The CDR3 bases are TGTGCCAGCAGCTTAGAAGGGACAGGAGTAGGCGAGCAGTACTTC.